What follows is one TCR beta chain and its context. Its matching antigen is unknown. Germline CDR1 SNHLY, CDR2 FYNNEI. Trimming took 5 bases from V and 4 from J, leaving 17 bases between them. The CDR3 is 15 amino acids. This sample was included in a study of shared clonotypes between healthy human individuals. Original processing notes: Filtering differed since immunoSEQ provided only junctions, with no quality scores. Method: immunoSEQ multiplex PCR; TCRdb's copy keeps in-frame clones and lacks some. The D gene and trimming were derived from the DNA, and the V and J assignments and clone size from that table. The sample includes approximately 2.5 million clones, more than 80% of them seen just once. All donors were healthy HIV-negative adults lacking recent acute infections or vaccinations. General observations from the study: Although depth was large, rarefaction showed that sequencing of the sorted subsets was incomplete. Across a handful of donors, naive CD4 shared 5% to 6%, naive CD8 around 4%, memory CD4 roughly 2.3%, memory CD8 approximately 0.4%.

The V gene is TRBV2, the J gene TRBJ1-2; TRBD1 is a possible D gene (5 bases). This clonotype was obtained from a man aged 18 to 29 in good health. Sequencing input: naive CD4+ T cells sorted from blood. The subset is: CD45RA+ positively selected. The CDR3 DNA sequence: TGTGCCAGCAGTATCCCCCAGGGTACGTCCTATGGCTACACCTTC. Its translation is CASSIPQGTSYGYTF. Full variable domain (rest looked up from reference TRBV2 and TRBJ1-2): EPEVTQTPSHQVTQMGQEVILRCVPISNHLYFYWYRQILGQKVEFLVSFYNNEISEKSEIFDDQFSVERPDGSNFTLKIRSTKLEDSAMYFCASSIPQGTSYGYTFGSGTRLTVV.